Shown below are 13 T cell receptor beta chains from a single sample sequenced in a study of blood T cell repertoires in COVID-19. The protocol was immunoSEQ multiplex PCR, while the TCRdb copy is restricted to in-frame clones and leaves out a portion. The top ten hold about 5.3% of the sample, which has tens of thousands of clones, about 83% seen once. The sample consisted of peripheral blood. The receptor source for this set is a man aged 55-75 years with acute or convalescent COVID-19.

V usage is TRBV9 and J usage is TRBJ2-7; TRBD2 is a possible D gene (6 bases). Deletions cut 3 bases from V and 0 bases from J, with 16 bases between. Germline-derived CDR1 and CDR2 are SGDLS and YYNGEE. The CDR3 is 16 amino acids. CDR3: CASSEEAGHSSYEQYF. CDR3 bases: TGTGCCAGCAGCGAAGAGGCGGGGCACAGCTCCTACGAGCAGTACTTC.

The rearrangement joins TRBV3-1 (or the pseudogene TRBV3-2) to TRBJ2-1; TRBD1 matches at 9 bases. The CDR3 totals 18 residues. The germline V gene has CDR1 LGHDT and CDR2 YNNKEL (reference sequence). J gave up 6 bases and V 7 bases, and 19 bases lay outside the gene matches. For the CDR3, the DNA is TGTGCCAGCACCCTAAGTATGACTTTCGGGACAGGGTCCAATGAGCAGTTCTTC. Translating it yields CASTLSMTFGTGSNEQFF.

The chain carries TRBV20-1 and TRBJ2-7; D possibly corresponds to TRBD2 (5 bases). The length of the CDR3 is 13 residues. CDR1 DFQATT and CDR2 SNEGSKA come from the germline V gene (reference sequence). V was cut by 3 bases and J by 0 bases, with 9 bases left in between. Here the CDR3 reads CSASLGSSYEQYF. Written as DNA, the CDR3 is TGCAGTGCTAGTTTAGGGAGCTCCTACGAGCAGTACTTC.

The rearrangement links TRBV7-9 to TRBJ1-5; the D gene is possibly TRBD1 (5 bases). The germline V and J ends were trimmed by 3 bases and 7 bases, with 10 bases remaining between them. CDR3 length: 13 residues. Germline loops: CDR1 SEHNR, CDR2 FQNEAQ (reference sequence). In nucleotides, the CDR3 is TGTGCCAGCAGCTTCTCGGGGGTCCAGCCCCAGCATTTT. Translation gives CASSFSGVQPQHF.

The J gene is TRBJ1-3, the V gene TRBV11-2, with 12 bases fitting TRBD1. Trimming removed 6 bases from V and 4 bases from J; junction bases left unmatched: 13. The CDR3 is made up of 18 amino acids. CDR1 is SGHAT and CDR2 is FQNNGV in the germline V gene. Here the CDR3 reads CASSPINWDRGPGNTIYF. The DNA of the CDR3 is TGTGCCAGCAGTCCGATTAACTGGGACAGGGGGCCCGGAAACACCATATATTTT.

J is TRBJ1-4 and V is TRBV30, with D unclear. CDR3 length equals 15 residues. V lost 0 bases, J lost 8 bases, and 16 bases lay in between. CDR1 and CDR2 (germline): GTSNPN, SVGIG (reference sequence). CDR3 nucleotides: TGTGCCTGGAGTGTACAGAGAGGGATCGGAGAAAAACTGTTTTTT. It yields the protein CAWSVQRGIGEKLFF.

The CDR3 is CATSRDEDRHGYTF. The CDR3 nucleotides are TGTGCCACCAGCAGAGATGAGGACAGGCATGGCTACACCTTC. The rearrangement links TRBV15 to TRBJ1-2; the match to TRBD1 covers 7 bases. The CDR3 consists of 14 residues. Germline values: CDR1 LNHNV, CDR2 YYDKDF (reference sequence). After removal of 0 bases from V and 6 bases from J, the junction contained 4 bases not matched to a gene.

The V gene is TRBV12-3 or TRBV12-4, the J gene TRBJ2-5; 7 bases map to TRBD1. The CDR3 runs to 13 residues. Trimming at V came to 2 bases and at J to 4 bases, leaving 1 base not matched to a gene. DNA of the CDR3: TGTGCCAGCAGTTTAAACAGGGGAGAGACCCAGTACTTC. As protein: CASSLNRGETQYF.

The chain recombines TRBV10-3 with TRBJ2-7, with D perhaps matching TRBD1 (8 bases). The CDR3 runs to 15 residues. The V gene's germline CDR1 is ENHRY and CDR2 SYGVKD. The V end lost 8 bases, the J end lost 5 bases, and 22 bases lay between the germline ends. The CDR3 nucleotides read TGTGCCATCTCCAATGGGGCAACAGGGGGGGACGAGCAGTACTTC. Protein product: CAISNGATGGDEQYF.

The chain couples TRBV2 to TRBJ1-2, with D tentatively TRBD1 (6 bases). V was pared by 3 bases and J by 7 bases, with 12 bases between. CDR1 is SNHLY and CDR2 is FYNNEI in the germline V gene. This CDR3 has 13 residues. The CDR3 region is CASSDPTGSGYTF. The CDR3 bases are TGTGCCAGCAGTGACCCCACAGGGAGTGGCTACACCTTC.

The CDR3 protein is CASSESSGGTEAFF. Written as DNA, the CDR3 is TGCGCCAGCAGTGAATCTTCGGGAGGGACTGAAGCTTTCTTT. The chain carries TRBV10-2 and TRBJ1-1; D is unclear. Trimming cost V 3 bases and J 5 bases, with 13 bases left between them. Germline V gene lookup returns CDR1 WSHSY and CDR2 SAAADI. The CDR3 totals 14 residues.

The chain couples TRBV6-1 to TRBJ2-2, with D unresolved. This CDR3 is built from 14 residues. V shed 3 bases and J shed 0 bases, with 5 bases lying between them. Germline CDR1 MNHNS, CDR2 SASEGT. The CDR3 DNA reads as TGTGCCAGCAGTGAGTCGGCGAACACCGGGGAGCTGTTTTTT. This gives the protein CASSESANTGELFF.

This chain uses TRBV18 with TRBJ2-2, with 7 positions matching TRBD2. With V trimmed by 4 bases and J by 0 bases, 8 bases remained unmatched. Germline V gene data show CDR1 as KGHSH and CDR2 as LQKENI. The CDR3 consists of 17 residues. As DNA, the CDR3 is TGTGCCAGCTCACTGCGTCTCGCGGGGGCGAACACCGGGGAGCTGTTTTTT. It is translated as CASSLRLAGANTGELFF.